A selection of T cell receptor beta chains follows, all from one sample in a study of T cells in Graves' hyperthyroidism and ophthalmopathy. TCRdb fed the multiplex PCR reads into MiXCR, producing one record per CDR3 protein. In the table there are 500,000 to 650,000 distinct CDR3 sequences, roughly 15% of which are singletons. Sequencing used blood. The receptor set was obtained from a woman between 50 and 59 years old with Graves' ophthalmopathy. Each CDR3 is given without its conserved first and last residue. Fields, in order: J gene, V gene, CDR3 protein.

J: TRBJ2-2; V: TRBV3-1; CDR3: ASSQTRGGELF
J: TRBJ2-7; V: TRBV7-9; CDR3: ASSFLGLAGTYEQY
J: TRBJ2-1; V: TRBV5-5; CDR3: ASSTQGISYNEQF
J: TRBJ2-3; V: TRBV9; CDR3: ASSVRSASTDTQY
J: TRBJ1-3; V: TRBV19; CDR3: ASSIGGNTIY
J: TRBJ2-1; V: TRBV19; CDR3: ASSITSGSYNKQF
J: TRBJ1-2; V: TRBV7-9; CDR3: ASSLGTGGAYGYT
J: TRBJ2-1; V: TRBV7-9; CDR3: ASSLSGSPNEQF
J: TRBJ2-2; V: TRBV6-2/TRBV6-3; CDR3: ASSYGSLANTGELF
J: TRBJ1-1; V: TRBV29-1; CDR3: SVPPLGGRTEAF
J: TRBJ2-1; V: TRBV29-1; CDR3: SVEGHNEQF
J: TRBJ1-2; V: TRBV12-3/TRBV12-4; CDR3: ASRLTGSAGYT
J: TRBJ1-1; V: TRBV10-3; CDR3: AISTLTGNTEAF
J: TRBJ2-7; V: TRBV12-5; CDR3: ASGPTSGRASYEQY
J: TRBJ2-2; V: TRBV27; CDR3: ASSFQAGYNTGELF
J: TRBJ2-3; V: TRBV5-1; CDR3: ASSLRISTDTQY
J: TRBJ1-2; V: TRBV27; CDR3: ASSSNMGRALYGYT
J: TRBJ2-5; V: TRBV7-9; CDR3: ASSLGPAGRTQY
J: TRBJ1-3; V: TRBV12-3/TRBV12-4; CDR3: ASSLDRNSGNTIY
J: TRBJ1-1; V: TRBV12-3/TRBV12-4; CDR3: ASSFGQPNTEAF